The rows below give T cell receptor beta chains drawn from one sample of a study of T cells after yellow fever vaccination. TCRdb re-called the 5' RACE reads through MiXCR, storing one row per CDR3 protein. The sample holds some 560,000 distinct CDR3 sequences, about 15% seen once. Sequences were derived from PBMCs, sampled 4 to 6 days after the first yellow fever vaccination. The receptors originated from a man between 18 and 29 years old who received the YFV17D yellow fever vaccine. The CDR3 runs from the conserved cysteine through the conserved F or W. D genes are given only for firm matches. Clone size, where shown, is once, few, many, or a class for clones that have expanded.

d_gene	abundance	v_gene	j_gene	CDR3aa	CDR3nt
.	.	TRBV6-2/TRBV6-3	TRBJ2-1	CASSRGSSWYNEQFF	TGTGCCAGCAGCAGAGGTTCTAGCTGGTACAATGAGCAGTTCTTC
TRBD1	.	TRBV11-2	TRBJ1-1	CASSGDRLAEAFF	TGTGCCAGCAGCGGGGACAGACTTGCTGAAGCTTTCTTT
TRBD1	few	TRBV12-3/TRBV12-4	TRBJ1-2	CASSRPGTGKPGYTF	TGTGCCAGCAGTCGTCCCGGGACAGGGAAACCTGGCTACACCTTC
.	few	TRBV12-3/TRBV12-4	TRBJ1-1	CASRARLYGEAFF	TGTGCCAGCAGAGCAAGATTGTATGGTGAAGCTTTCTTT
TRBD1	.	TRBV4-2	TRBJ1-1	CASSRQGPRNTEAFF	TGTGCCAGCAGCCGACAGGGCCCCCGGAACACTGAAGCTTTCTTT
.	.	TRBV7-2	TRBJ1-2	CASSFRQAHFGGYTF	TGTGCCAGCAGCTTCAGACAGGCGCATTTCGGGGGCTACACCTTC
TRBD1	.	TRBV7-2	TRBJ1-1	CASSPGGLRNTEAFF	TGTGCCAGCAGCCCAGGGGGGTTGAGAAACACTGAAGCTTTCTTT
.	.	TRBV7-9	TRBJ1-2	CASSLVASNYGYTF	TGTGCCAGCAGCTTAGTCGCCAGCAACTATGGCTACACCTTC
.	.	TRBV3-1	TRBJ1-6	CASSQVGRDSPLHF	TGTGCCAGCAGCCAAGTTGGACGGGATTCACCCCTCCACTTT
TRBD1	few	TRBV7-8	TRBJ2-3	CASRNPGQGSADTQYF	TGTGCCAGCAGGAATCCGGGACAGGGGTCGGCAGATACGCAGTATTTT
TRBD2	few	TRBV7-2	TRBJ2-2	CASSLAQGLAGELFF	TGTGCCAGCAGCTTAGCGCAAGGACTAGCCGGGGAGCTGTTTTTT
.	.	TRBV6-5	TRBJ1-2	CASSYRNGHYTF	TGTGCCAGCAGTTACAGAAATGGGCACTACACCTTC